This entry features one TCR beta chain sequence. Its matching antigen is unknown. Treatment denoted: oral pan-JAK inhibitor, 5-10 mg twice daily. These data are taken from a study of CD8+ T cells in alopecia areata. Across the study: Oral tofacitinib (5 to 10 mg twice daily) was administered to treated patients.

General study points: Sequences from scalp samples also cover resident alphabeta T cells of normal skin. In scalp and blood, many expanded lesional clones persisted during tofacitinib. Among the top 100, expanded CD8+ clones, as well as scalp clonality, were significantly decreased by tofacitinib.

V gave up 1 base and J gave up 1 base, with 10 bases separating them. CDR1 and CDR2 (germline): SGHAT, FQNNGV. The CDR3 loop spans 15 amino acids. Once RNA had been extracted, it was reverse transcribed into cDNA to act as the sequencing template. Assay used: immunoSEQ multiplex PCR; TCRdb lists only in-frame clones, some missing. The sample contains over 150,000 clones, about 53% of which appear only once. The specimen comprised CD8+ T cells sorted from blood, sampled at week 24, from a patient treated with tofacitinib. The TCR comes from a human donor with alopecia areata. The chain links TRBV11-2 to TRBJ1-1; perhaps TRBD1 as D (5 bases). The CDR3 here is CASSLGGDRNTEAFF. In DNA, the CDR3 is TGTGCCAGCAGCTTAGGTGGGGACCGGAACACTGAAGCTTTCTTT. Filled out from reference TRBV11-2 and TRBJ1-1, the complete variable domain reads EAGVAQSPRYKIIEKRQSVAFWCNPISGHATLYWYQQILGQGPKLLIQFQNNGVVDDSQLPKDRFSAERLKGVDSTLKIQPAKLEDSAVYLCASSLGGDRNTEAFFGQGTRLTVV.